This T cell receptor (beta chain) comes out of a study of T-cell reconstitution after alpha-beta-depleted transplantation in children (dated by TCRdb to about 2016). As for the study more broadly: The study quantitatively tracked T-cell immune reconstitution after TCRalphabeta/CD19-depleted allogeneic hematopoietic cell transplantation in children using TCR repertoire profiling. Overall study outcomes, separate from this receptor: Apparently early alphabetaT-cell count recovery about two months after transplant reportedly relied on only several hundred rapidly expanded clones derived from non-depleted graft cells. Over the following months the frequencies of hyperexpanded clones went down, and after one year T-cell counts and TCRbeta diversity were mostly credited to newly produced T cells. In some patients, the high TCRbeta diversity seen at day 60 was put down to recipient T cells and intrathymic progenitors that had survived conditioning.

Receptors were amplified or captured by PCR. Sequencing took place on an Illumina HiSeq 2500. To normalize quantification of the TCRbeta repertoire, the TCR libraries were built with molecular barcoding that relied on unique molecular identifiers. The public reads were reanalyzed by TCRdb: fastp trimming at Q25, MiXCR alignment, in-frame beta chains only. When rows share a CDR3 protein, they turn into one entry using the most common DNA and genes. The sample table shows about 1,000,000 distinct CDR3 sequences, and under 30% are seen once. Around 30% of the sample belongs to the ten largest clones. Read against the paper, the sample's treatment or condition label means: allogeneic hematopoietic cell transplantation with graft depleted of TCRalphabeta T cells and CD19 B cells. The children who served as transplant recipients had been given grafts of TCRalphabeta/CD19-depleted allogeneic hematopoietic cells.

Relative to germline, V is 5 bases shorter and J is 6 bases shorter, with 14 bases between their ends. Inclusive of the bounding cysteine and phenylalanine, the CDR3 is 14 residues long. Just the 42-base CDR3 DNA is kept, in frame starting at base 1. CDR1 and CDR2 are drawn from the germline V gene (reference sequence): SEHNR, FQNEAQ. This clonotype appeared a single time. Its cognate antigen has yet to be identified. Nothing much larger sits one base from this clone, and base qualities are not available. The chain is assembled from TRBV7-9 and TRBJ2-1, with no D gene named confidently. The material was PBMCs, mostly from graft donor cells, obtained 360 days after TCRalphabeta/CD19-depleted stem cell transplant. This sequence originates from a boy younger than two who had a stem cell transplant for SCID, so the T cells may come from the graft donor. The CDR3 has the sequence CASSPPVFGNEQFF. The DNA is TGTGCCAGCAGCCCCCCGGTTTTCGGCAATGAGCAGTTCTTC.